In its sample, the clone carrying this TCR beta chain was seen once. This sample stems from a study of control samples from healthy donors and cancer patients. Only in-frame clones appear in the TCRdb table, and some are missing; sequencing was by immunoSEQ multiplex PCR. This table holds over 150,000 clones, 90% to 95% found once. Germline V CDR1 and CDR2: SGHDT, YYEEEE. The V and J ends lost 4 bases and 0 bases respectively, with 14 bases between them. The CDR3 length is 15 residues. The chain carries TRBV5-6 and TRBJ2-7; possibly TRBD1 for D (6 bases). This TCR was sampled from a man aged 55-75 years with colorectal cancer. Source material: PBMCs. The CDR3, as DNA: TGTGCCAGCAGCCCCGAAGGACAGCTCTCCTACGAGCAGTACTTC. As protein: CASSPEGQLSYEQYF.